A selection of T cell receptor beta chains follows, all from one sample in a study of blood T cell repertoires in COVID-19. Assay used: immunoSEQ multiplex PCR; TCRdb lists only in-frame clones, some missing. The data contain 55,000 to 65,000 clones, around 87% of them singletons. Sequences were obtained from peripheral blood. These receptors all stem from a man aged 60-69 years with active or convalescent COVID-19. Both conserved end residues are part of each CDR3. Each record gives: V gene, J gene, D gene, clone size, CDR3 DNA, CDR3 protein. D genes are given only for firm matches. Only some rows state a clone size, as once, few, many or a class for expanded clones.

TRBV7-8	TRBJ1-5	-	-	TGTGCCAGCAGCTCCCTGACAGATCAGCCCCAGCATTTT	CASSSLTDQPQHF
TRBV28	TRBJ1-1	-	once	TGTGCCAGCAGTAGAGTGGACATAGGGAACACTGAAGCTTTCTTT	CASSRVDIGNTEAFF
TRBV5-1	TRBJ2-2	TRBD2	few	TGCGCCAGCAGTCGGCTAGCGGACACCGGGGAGCTGTTTTTT	CASSRLADTGELFF
TRBV28	TRBJ1-3	-	-	TGTGCCAGCAGTCCTGCGGGGGTCCAAGGCACCATATATTTT	CASSPAGVQGTIYF
TRBV5-6	TRBJ1-2	TRBD1	-	TGTGCCAGCAGCTTGGCCGGGACAGGGACAAACTATGGCTACACCTTC	CASSLAGTGTNYGYTF
TRBV5-6	TRBJ1-5	-	-	TGTGCCAGCAGCTTGGCGGGAAATCAGCCCCAGCATTTT	CASSLAGNQPQHF
TRBV2	TRBJ2-7	-	few	TGTGCCAGCCAGGAAAACTACGAGCAGTACTTC	CASQENYEQYF
TRBV4-2	TRBJ2-3	-	once	TGTGCCAGCAGCCAAGAAATCGCCGAGCGGCCCCGGAGAGGAGATACGCAGTATTTT	CASSQEIAERPRRGDTQYF
TRBV27	TRBJ1-6	TRBD1	once	TGTGCCAGCAGCGAAGACAGGGTAGGTTCACCCCTCCACTTT	CASSEDRVGSPLHF
TRBV5-4	TRBJ2-7	-	few	TGTGCCAGCAGCCTAGATGACAGGCCCTCAGCCGAGCAGTACTTC	CASSLDDRPSAEQYF
TRBV6-5	TRBJ2-3	TRBD2	-	TGTGCCAGCAGCTACCAAGCGGGAGGGCCCACAGATACGCAGTATTTT	CASSYQAGGPTDTQYF
TRBV11-2	TRBJ2-2	TRBD2	-	TGTGCCAGCAGCATTAGCGGGACCCTTATCGGGGAGCTGTTTTTT	CASSISGTLIGELFF
TRBV30	TRBJ2-2	-	-	TGTGCCTGGAAACTACAAAACACCGGGGAGCTGTTTTTT	CAWKLQNTGELFF
TRBV2	TRBJ2-3	TRBD2	-	TGTGCCAGCAGTGAACGACGGGGGGGCCGGGTCACAGATACGCAGTATTTT	CASSERRGGRVTDTQYF
TRBV19	TRBJ1-5	-	-	TGTGCCAGTAGTTTTCTAGGCGAGCAGCCCCAGCATTTT	CASSFLGEQPQHF
TRBV6-6	TRBJ2-5	TRBD2	-	TGTGCCAGCAGTTCCTCCCTAGCGGGAGGGCCAGAGACCCAGTACTTC	CASSSSLAGGPETQYF
TRBV9	TRBJ2-1	TRBD2	medium-sized	TGTGCCAGCAGCGAAGGACTAGCGGGCAATGAGCAGTTCTTC	CASSEGLAGNEQFF
TRBV12-3/TRBV12-4	TRBJ1-1	-	-	TGTGCCAGCAGTCCCCGGGGGTCGTTTGCTTTCTTT	CASSPRGSFAFF
TRBV28	TRBJ1-1	TRBD1	-	TGTGCCAGCAGTTTAAGGGCAGGGGGAAGCACTGAAGCTTTCTTT	CASSLRAGGSTEAFF
TRBV5-1	TRBJ2-3	TRBD2	-	TGCGCCAGCAGCTTGGACGGCGGGGGTAGCACAGATACGCAGTATTTT	CASSLDGGGSTDTQYF
TRBV5-1	TRBJ2-7	-	-	TGCGCCAGCAGCTTGGTCTCCACAGGAAAAGCGTACGAGCAGTACTTC	CASSLVSTGKAYEQYF
TRBV11-2	TRBJ2-7	TRBD2	-	TGTGCCAGCAGCTTAGCCCCAGGCCCTAGCGGGCTCTACGAGCAGTACTTC	CASSLAPGPSGLYEQYF
TRBV2	TRBJ1-2	-	-	TGTGCCAGCAGTGGAGCTGGGGCGCGCAACTATGGCTACACCTTC	CASSGAGARNYGYTF
TRBV27	TRBJ2-1	-	-	TGTGCCAGCAGTTTAATAGCGAGCGCCTCCTACAATGAGCAGTTCTTC	CASSLIASASYNEQFF
TRBV4-2	TRBJ2-5	TRBD2	once	TGTGCCAGCAGCCAAGCCAAAGGGGCGGGGGGGGATCAAGAGACCCAGTACTTC	CASSQAKGAGGDQETQYF
TRBV7-6	TRBJ2-3	TRBD1	few	TGTGCCAGCAGCTGGACAGGGGAAAGCACAGATACGCAGTATTTT	CASSWTGESTDTQYF
TRBV10-3	TRBJ1-3	TRBD1	-	TGTGCCATCAGTGAGTGGGGGACAGGGAGTGGAAACACCATATATTTT	CAISEWGTGSGNTIYF
TRBV10-1	TRBJ2-7	TRBD2	-	TGCGCCAGCAGATCCGGGACTAGCGGTGGCGAGCAGTACTTC	CASRSGTSGGEQYF
TRBV7-2	TRBJ1-2	TRBD1	-	TGTGCCAGCAGCCCCCTCCCGGGACAGGGAGTTGGCTACACCTTC	CASSPLPGQGVGYTF
TRBV4-3	TRBJ1-3	-	-	TGCGCCAGCAGCCAAGAGTCGGTGAACCCTTCCAAAATCTCTGGAAACACCATATATTTT	CASSQESVNPSKISGNTIYF
TRBV7-9	TRBJ2-2	TRBD2	-	TGTGCCAGCAGCTTAGGACTAGCGGGCCGGAACACCGGGGAGCTGTTTTTT	CASSLGLAGRNTGELFF
TRBV11-2	TRBJ2-3	-	-	TGTGCCAGCAGCTTAGGGGGGACATATCGCACAGATACGCAGTATTTT	CASSLGGTYRTDTQYF
TRBV27	TRBJ1-1	TRBD1	once	TGTGCCAGCAGTCCGACAGGACAGGGGGAGGGGGCTGAAGCTTTCTTT	CASSPTGQGEGAEAFF
TRBV5-1	TRBJ2-3	TRBD2	-	TGCGCCAGCAGCTTGGATGGCGGGGGGACCACAGATACGCAGTATTTT	CASSLDGGGTTDTQYF
TRBV6-5	TRBJ2-7	-	-	TGTGCCAGCAGGGTGGGCGTCTCCTACGAGCAGTACTTC	CASRVGVSYEQYF
TRBV9	TRBJ1-5	-	-	TGTGCCAGCAGCGTAGGGCAGGGCGGTAGCAATCAGCCCCAGCATTTT	CASSVGQGGSNQPQHF
TRBV16	TRBJ1-3	TRBD1	-	TGTGCCAGCAGCCCTGGGACAGGGAGGAACACCATATATTTT	CASSPGTGRNTIYF
TRBV18	TRBJ2-3	-	-	TGTGCCAGCTCCCTAACCGGTAGCACAGATACGCAGTATTTT	CASSLTGSTDTQYF
TRBV7-9	TRBJ2-3	-	once	TGTGCCAGCAGCTTAGAGGGGGTAGATACGCAGTATTTT	CASSLEGVDTQYF
TRBV6-5	TRBJ1-5	-	-	TGTGCCAGCAGTTACTCAGCCCCGGGAAGCAATCAGCCCCAGCATTTT	CASSYSAPGSNQPQHF
TRBV3-1/TRBV3-2	TRBJ2-7	-	-	TGTGCCAGCAGCCAGTGGATGGAGGGAGGACACGAGCAGTACTTC	CASSQWMEGGHEQYF
TRBV7-2	TRBJ2-1	-	-	TGTGCCAGCAGCTCCCCTAGGACAGCCTCCTACAATGAGCAGTTCTTC	CASSSPRTASYNEQFF
TRBV9	TRBJ2-4	TRBD2	-	TGTGCCAGCAGCAAGACTAGCGGGGGGGCGTGGAACATTCAGTACTTC	CASSKTSGGAWNIQYF
TRBV7-2	TRBJ1-6	-	-	TGTGCCAGCAGTTTTGCCGGAGGGGATTCACCCCTCCACTTT	CASSFAGGDSPLHF
TRBV28	TRBJ1-2	TRBD1	-	TGTGCCAGCACCCGGGACAGGGGGCGAGGCTACACCTTC	CASTRDRGRGYTF